This T cell receptor (beta chain) was captured in a study of blood T cell repertoires in COVID-19. The overall study: From the United States, Italy and Spain came samples of acute and convalescent COVID-19. In each case, the material was cDNA or gDNA derived from T cells, B-cell-depleted T cells, or PBMCs.

In the study's own analysis: Using reference gene primer amplification, nucleated cell counts were estimated. Only in-frame clones appear in the TCRdb table, and some are missing; sequencing was by immunoSEQ multiplex PCR. V and J calls and clone size are those listed in that table; D and trimming were worked out from the DNA. Of roughly 97,000 clones in the sample, approximately 84% were seen once. What was sequenced was peripheral blood. The receptor was derived from a man between 65 and 79 years old with acute or convalescent COVID-19.

The CDR3, as DNA: TGTGCCAGCAGTGAACTGCTGGGACAGGGGATAACCCTCCACTTT. Translating gives CASSELLGQGITLHF. This rearrangement joins TRBV6-1 to TRBJ1-6, with TRBD1 identical over 10 bases. CDR1 MNHNS and CDR2 SASEGT come from the germline V gene. J was trimmed by 14 bases and V by 2 bases; bases with no gene match: 9. The CDR3 is 15 residues long.